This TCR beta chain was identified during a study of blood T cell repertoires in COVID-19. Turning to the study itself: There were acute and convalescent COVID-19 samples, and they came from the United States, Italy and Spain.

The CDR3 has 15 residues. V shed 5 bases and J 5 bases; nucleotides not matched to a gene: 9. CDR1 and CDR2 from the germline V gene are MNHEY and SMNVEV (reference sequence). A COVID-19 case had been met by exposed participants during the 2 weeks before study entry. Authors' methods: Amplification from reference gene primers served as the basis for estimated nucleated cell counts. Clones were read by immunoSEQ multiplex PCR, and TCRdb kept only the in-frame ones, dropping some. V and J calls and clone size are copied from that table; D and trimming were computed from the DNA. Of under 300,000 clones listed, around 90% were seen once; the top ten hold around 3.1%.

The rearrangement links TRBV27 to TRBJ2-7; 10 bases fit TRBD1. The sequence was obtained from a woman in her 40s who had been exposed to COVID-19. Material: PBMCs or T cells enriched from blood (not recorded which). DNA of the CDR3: TGTGCCAGCAGTCGCCCCGGGACAGGGGTGGACGAGCAGTACTTC. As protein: CASSRPGTGVDEQYF.